One and the same sample provided the 13 T cell receptor beta chains below, sequenced in a study of Graves' ophthalmopathy and Graves' hyperthyroidism. RNA transcripts provided the template for amplifying TCR beta CDR3 regions. Scientists carried out first-round RT-PCR using HTBI primers and then a second-round multiplex PCR. TCRdb processed the multiplex PCR reads anew with MiXCR; each CDR3 protein has one entry. This table holds 450,000 or so distinct CDR3 sequences, around 15% found once. The sample was blood. The receptors originated from a woman in her 30s with Graves' ophthalmopathy.

This clonotype occurred a few times. CDR3 residues: CASSTSGRGGSPLHF. For the CDR3, the DNA is TGTGCCAGCAGCACCAGCGGCAGGGGAGGTTCACCCCTCCACTTT. This chain uses TRBV11-3 with TRBJ1-6, with D perhaps matching TRBD1 (6 bases). Trimming removed 5 bases at V and 9 bases at J, with 17 bases between. The CDR3 runs 15 residues. The germline gives CDR1 SGHNT, CDR2 YENEEA.

In its sample, this clonotype was seen many times. The chain carries TRBV5-4 and TRBJ1-1; D might be TRBD1 (6 bases). CDR1 is SGHNT and CDR2 is YYREEE in the germline V gene (reference sequence). Trimming removed 1 base from V and 4 bases from J, with 23 bases in between. The CDR3 spans 18 residues. The CDR3 here is CASSLSPRYRVGGTEAFF. CDR3 in DNA: TGTGCCAGCAGCTTGTCCCCACGTTACAGGGTCGGGGGCACTGAAGCTTTCTTT.

This clonotype occurred many times. The chain joins TRBV7-9 to TRBJ2-7; TRBD1 matches at 8 bases. The CDR3 length is 13 residues. Losses at the gene ends were 6 bases for V and 7 bases for J; bases not matched to a gene: 8. The germline CDR1 and CDR2 sequences are SEHNR and FQNEAQ (reference sequence). The DNA of the CDR3 is TGTGCCAGCAGTCAAGCAGGGGGCTGGGAGCAGTACTTC. Protein: CASSQAGGWEQYF.

The J gene is TRBJ2-7, the V gene TRBV6-2 or TRBV6-3; D may be TRBD1 (5 bases). Germline V gene data show CDR1 as MNHEY and CDR2 as SVGEGT. The CDR3 sequence is 13 residues long. Trimming stripped 6 bases from V and 2 bases from J, with 11 bases between. The CDR3: CASSRVNAYEQYF. CDR3 in DNA: TGTGCCAGCAGCAGGGTGAACGCCTACGAGCAGTACTTC.

This clonotype was counted at least ten times. The rearrangement uses TRBV6-2 or TRBV6-3 and TRBJ1-5, with D tentatively TRBD1 (5 bases). The CDR3 spans 16 residues. Germline V CDR1 and CDR2: MNHEY, SVGEGT. V was trimmed by 6 bases and J by 0 bases, leaving 15 bases between them. This chain's CDR3 is CASRPGADNSNQPQHF. The CDR3 bases are TGTGCCAGCAGACCCGGGGCAGACAATAGCAATCAGCCCCAGCATTTT.

This clonotype was counted ten times or more. The CDR3 DNA sequence: TGTGCCAGCAGCCGGGGACTGACGAACACTGAAGCTTTCTTT. It is translated as CASSRGLTNTEAFF. J is TRBJ1-1 and V is TRBV6-2 or TRBV6-3; possibly TRBD1 for D (5 bases). The V gene's germline CDR1 is MNHEY and CDR2 SVGEGT. Between the trimmed V and J ends, which lost 6 bases and 1 base, there was a span of 12 bases. The CDR3 is 14 amino acids.

There are many counts of this clonotype. The CDR3 reads CAWSAESWSYTF. The CDR3 DNA reads TGTGCCTGGAGTGCGGAGAGCTGGAGCTACACCTTC. The genes are TRBV30 and TRBJ1-2; D uncertain. CDR1 is GTSNPN and CDR2 is SVGIG in the germline V gene (reference sequence). Trimming cost V 1 base and J 9 bases, with 12 bases left between them. CDR3 length: 12 amino acids.

In this sample, this clonotype turned up many times. The chain has TRBV7-2 and TRBJ1-2; 8 nucleotides line up with TRBD1. Germline V gene data show CDR1 as SGHTA and CDR2 as FQGNSA. The V gene end was trimmed by 5 bases and the J gene end by 5 bases; junction bases not matched to a gene: 7. This CDR3 has 14 residues. The CDR3 sequence is CASSTGQGGYGYTF. The DNA for the CDR3 is TGTGCCAGCAGCACCGGACAGGGCGGATATGGCTACACCTTC.

Only a few counts were recorded for this clonotype. This rearrangement joins TRBV7-2 to TRBJ1-5; possibly TRBD1 for D (6 bases). The CDR3 sequence is 15 residues long. Between the trimmed V and J ends, which lost 1 base and 3 bases, there was a span of 10 bases. The germline V gene encodes CDR1 SGHTA and CDR2 FQGNSA. CDR3 DNA: TGTGCCAGCAGCTTAGGGACAGCTTACAATCAGCCCCAGCATTTT. Amino acid sequence: CASSLGTAYNQPQHF. Together with reference TRBV7-2 and TRBJ1-5, the CDR3 gives the full variable domain: GAGVSQSPSNKVTEKGKDVELRCDPISGHTALYWYRQSLGQGLEFLIYFQGNSAPDKSGLPSDRFSAERTGGSVSTLTIQRTQQEDSAVYLCASSLGTAYNQPQHFGDGTRLSIL.

This clonotype occurred a few times. The germline gene is not matched at one end of the junction; a read error may be the cause. CDR3 sequence (DNA): TGTGCCTGCAGACGGGACACCTCCTACGAGCAGTACTTC. It encodes CACRRDTSYEQYF. The chain has TRBV7-9 and TRBJ2-7; TRBD1 is a possible D gene (6 bases). CDR1 and CDR2 (germline): SEHNR, FQNEAQ (reference sequence). This CDR3 is 13 amino acids long.

This chain links TRBV3-1 with TRBJ2-2; D possibly corresponds to TRBD2 (6 bases). The germline gives CDR1 LGHDT, CDR2 YNNKEL (reference sequence). CDR3 length equals 18 residues. The V end was cut by 1 base, the J end by 3 bases, with 18 bases between. The CDR3 coding sequence is TGTGCCAGCAGCCAAGTCCCCCCACTAGCAGTAGACACCGGGGAGCTGTTTTTT. Translated, it gives CASSQVPPLAVDTGELFF.

This clonotype was seen repeatedly, ten times or more. CDR3 bases: TGTGCCACCAGTGATTCACAGGGAATCGGAGCTTTCTTT. Protein sequence: CATSDSQGIGAFF. V is TRBV24-1 and J is TRBJ1-1; possible D gene TRBD1, 6 bases. V was shortened by 2 bases and J by 10 bases, with 13 bases between the two germline ends. Germline values: CDR1 KGHDR, CDR2 SFDVKD. The CDR3 is made up of 13 amino acids.

This clonotype was seen many times. The V and J genes are TRBV12-3 or TRBV12-4 and TRBJ2-7, with a possible D match to TRBD2 (5 bases). Deletions cut 3 bases from V and 7 bases from J, with 19 bases between. The CDR3 runs 15 residues. CDR3 nucleotides: TGTGCCAGCAGTTTGTCCGGCGGCCCGGGCGGGGAGCAGTACTTC. Its translation is CASSLSGGPGGEQYF.